The 26 T cell receptor beta chains below were found in one sample sequenced in a study of blood T cell repertoires in COVID-19. Clones were sequenced by immunoSEQ multiplex PCR, and TCRdb holds only the in-frame ones, with some missing. The table includes 150,000 to 200,000 clones, roughly 88% detected once. Material: PBMCs or T cells enriched from blood (not recorded which). Every receptor here comes from a woman aged 18-29 years who had recovered from COVID-19.

The J gene is TRBJ2-1, the V gene TRBV5-4; D might be TRBD2 (5 bases). The length of the CDR3 is 14 residues. Germline lookup yields CDR1 SGHNT and CDR2 YYREEE (reference sequence). Trimming cost V 4 bases and J 9 bases, with 17 bases left between them. The CDR3: CASSPRGSLPEQFF. The CDR3 DNA is TGTGCCAGCAGCCCTAGAGGGAGTCTTCCTGAGCAGTTCTTC.

The chain couples TRBV29-1 to TRBJ1-4, with 9 bases aligning to TRBD1. The CDR3 contains 12 residues. V lost 7 bases, J lost 5 bases, and 2 bases stayed unmatched. The V gene's germline CDR1 is SQVTM and CDR2 ANQGSEA. The CDR3 DNA follows: TGCAGCGCGGGACAGGGAAATGAAAAACTGTTTTTT. It yields the protein CSAGQGNEKLFF.

This rearrangement joins TRBV5-1 to TRBJ2-3; TRBD2 aligns across 9 bases. V was pared by 7 bases and J by 1 base, with 7 bases of the junction left unmatched. Germline CDR1 SGHRS, CDR2 YFSETQ. The CDR3 consists of 15 residues. CDR3 residues: CASSPTSGGTDTQYF. The DNA of the CDR3 is TGCGCCAGCTCCCCGACTAGCGGTGGCACAGATACGCAGTATTTT.

This clone was seen once. The chain has TRBV27 and TRBJ1-2, with TRBD1 matching over 7 bases. The germline gives CDR1 MNHEY, CDR2 SMNVEV (reference sequence). This CDR3 contains 12 residues. The ends lost 2 bases at V and 7 bases at J; junction bases unmatched: 1. CDR3 sequence reads: CASSLDRAGYTF. The CDR3, as DNA: TGTGCCAGCAGTTTAGACAGGGCTGGCTACACCTTC.

The chain has TRBV7-6 and TRBJ2-6; 10 nucleotides agree with TRBD1. Germline V gene data show CDR1 as SGHVS and CDR2 as FNYEAQ. The length of the CDR3 is 15 residues. V lost 5 bases and J lost 4; bases outside the gene matches: 2. In DNA, the CDR3 is TGTGCCAGCAGCGACAGGGGGCCCGGGGCCAACGTCCTGACTTTC. Protein: CASSDRGPGANVLTF.

The CDR3 DNA sequence: TGTGCCAGTAGTATAGAGGGGCGGAATAGCTATGGCTACACCTTC. It encodes CASSIEGRNSYGYTF. The chain recombines TRBV19 with TRBJ1-2, with a tentative D call TRBD1 (5 bases). CDR1 and CDR2 (germline): LNHDA, SQIVND (reference sequence). Between the trimmed V and J ends, which lost 0 bases and 4 bases, there was a span of 12 bases. The CDR3 consists of 15 residues.

This clone was seen just once. V usage is TRBV28 and J usage is TRBJ2-1; TRBD2 matches 11 bases. The CDR3 is made up of 16 amino acids. The J segment lost 7 bases and the V segment lost 6 bases, leaving 11 bases of the junction unmatched. Germline V gives CDR1 MDHEN, CDR2 SYDVKM. Here the CDR3 reads CASSRLGSSGRNEQFF. CDR3 DNA: TGTGCCAGCAGCCGGCTCGGGTCTAGCGGGAGGAATGAGCAGTTCTTC.

The chain uses TRBV7-3 and TRBJ2-2; 10 nucleotides match TRBD2. Germline V gene lookup returns CDR1 SGHTA and CDR2 FQGTGA. CDR3 length: 16 residues. V dropped 3 bases and J dropped 6; count of bases not matched to a gene: 7. The CDR3 DNA follows: TGTGCCAGCAGCTTCCTAGCGGGAGAGGTCGCCGGGGAGCTGTTTTTT. Protein sequence: CASSFLAGEVAGELFF.

V gene TRBV2 combines with J gene TRBJ1-1; weak D call: TRBD1 (5 bases). Germline V CDR1 and CDR2: SNHLY, FYNNEI. V was cut by 5 bases and J by 4 bases, with 17 bases left in between. The CDR3 extends over 15 amino acids. CDR3 amino acids: CASSISQGLSTEAFF. In DNA form, the CDR3 reads TGTGCCAGCAGTATTTCGCAGGGTTTGAGCACTGAAGCTTTCTTT. Looking up the rest from reference TRBV2 and TRBJ1-1 gives the full variable domain: EPEVTQTPSHQVTQMGQEVILRCVPISNHLYFYWYRQILGQKVEFLVSFYNNEISEKSEIFDDQFSVERPDGSNFTLKIRSTKLEDSAMYFCASSISQGLSTEAFFGQGTRLTVV.

In this sample, this clone turned up a few times. The chain employs TRBV7-9 and TRBJ1-1; TRBD1 might be the D (5 bases). There are 13 residues in the CDR3. Looked up from germline, CDR1 is SEHNR and CDR2 is FQNEAQ (reference sequence). V was shortened by 5 bases and J by 3 bases, with 10 bases between the two germline ends. DNA of the CDR3: TGTGCCAGCAGCCTCGACAGTTACACTGAAGCTTTCTTT. Translated, it gives CASSLDSYTEAFF.

The chain has TRBV2 and TRBJ2-3; tentatively, D is TRBD2 (5 bases). This CDR3 has 19 residues. Deletions cut 2 bases from V and 2 bases from J, with 23 bases between. Germline assignment: CDR1 SNHLY and CDR2 FYNNEI. The CDR3 bases are TGTGCCAGCAGTGAACCCACGGGTGCAGGTAGCGCCGTCACAGATACGCAGTATTTT. The encoded protein is CASSEPTGAGSAVTDTQYF.

The chain uses TRBV28 and TRBJ2-7; TRBD1 matches 9 bases. Looked up from germline, CDR1 is MDHEN and CDR2 is SYDVKM. This CDR3 contains 15 residues. The V and J ends lost 8 bases and 4 bases, in that order; junction bases with no gene match: 12. The CDR3 is CASVSPGQGLYEQYF. DNA of the CDR3: TGTGCCAGCGTCTCACCGGGACAGGGATTATACGAGCAGTACTTC.

V is TRBV7-3 and J is TRBJ2-2, with 13 bases that match TRBD2. CDR1 and CDR2 (germline): SGHTA, FQGTGA. This CDR3 has 19 amino acids. V lost 1 base, J lost 0 bases, and 5 bases stayed unmatched. CDR3 in DNA: TGTGCCAGCAGCTTAATAGGGGGGACTAGCGGGGCGAACACCGGGGAGCTGTTTTTT. Protein sequence: CASSLIGGTSGANTGELFF.

The chain recombines TRBV21-1 with TRBJ2-7; the table gives TRBD1 as D, unverified against the DNA. TRBV21-1 is a pseudogene segment. The CDR3 loop spans 18 amino acids. Here the CDR3 reads CASSHVTPGQGAGYEQYF. Here the CDR3 DNA reads TGTGCCAGCAGCCACGTTACCCCGGGACAGGGGGCCGGCTACGAGCAGTACTTC.

The V gene is TRBV28, the J gene TRBJ2-2; TRBD2 matches at 8 bases. Germline V gives CDR1 MDHEN, CDR2 SYDVKM. V was clipped by 11 bases and J by 6 bases; unmatched bases: 11. The CDR3 runs to 14 residues. CDR3 DNA sequence: TGTGCCGGTAGAGGGCGGGGGGAAGCCGGGGAGCTGTTTTTT. It translates to CAGRGRGEAGELFF.

The chain has TRBV20-1 and TRBJ2-3, with 11 bases fitting TRBD2. Losses at the gene ends were 6 bases for V and 0 bases for J; bases not matched to a gene: 5. The V gene's germline CDR1 is DFQATT and CDR2 SNEGSKA (reference sequence). This CDR3 region has 15 residues. The CDR3 DNA reads TGCAGTGCCAGTAGCGGGAGGGAAAGCACAGATACGCAGTATTTT. This translates into CSASSGRESTDTQYF.

The chain uses TRBV9 and TRBJ2-1, with 8 bases identical to TRBD2. V gave up 1 base and J gave up 0 bases; unmatched junction bases: 3. Germline V gene lookup returns CDR1 SGDLS and CDR2 YYNGEE. The CDR3 extends over 16 amino acids. The CDR3 DNA sequence: TGTGCCAGCAGCGTAAGTCTAGCGGGCTCCTACAATGAGCAGTTCTTC. It is translated as CASSVSLAGSYNEQFF.

The chain combines TRBV7-2 with TRBJ1-1; D is unresolved. Per the germline V gene, CDR1 is SGHTA and CDR2 is FQGNSA. V lost 7 bases and J 7 bases, leaving 10 bases between the germline ends. This CDR3 contains 11 residues. The CDR3 region is CASTLSIEAFF. The CDR3 coding sequence is TGTGCCAGCACCCTTAGTATTGAAGCTTTCTTT.

This chain links TRBV5-4 with TRBJ2-1, with TRBD2 as a possible D gene (5 bases). With 4 bases removed from V and 5 bases from J, the gap between germline ends came to 19 bases. The germline V gene has CDR1 SGHNT and CDR2 YYREEE (reference sequence). The CDR3 length is 16 residues. The CDR3 sequence is CASSGPFRTRDNEQFF. CDR3 sequence (DNA): TGTGCCAGCAGCGGGCCCTTCAGAACGAGGGACAATGAGCAGTTCTTC.

V gene TRBV5-5 combines with J gene TRBJ1-2; 8 bases line up with TRBD1. The ends lost 4 bases at V and 3 bases at J; junction bases unmatched: 8. Per the germline V gene, CDR1 is SGHKS and CDR2 is YYEKEE (reference sequence). There are 15 residues in the CDR3. CDR3 nucleotide sequence: TGTGCCAGCAGCCGACCCGGGACAGGCGACTATGGCTACACCTTC. It translates to CASSRPGTGDYGYTF.

The rearrangement links TRBV3-1 (or the pseudogene TRBV3-2) to TRBJ1-5; D is perhaps TRBD1 (6 bases). Germline CDR1 is LGHDT and CDR2 is YNNKEL (reference sequence). This CDR3 comprises 15 residues. Between the trimmed V and J ends, which lost 1 base and 1 base, there was a span of 8 bases. The DNA of the CDR3 is TGTGCCAGCAGCCAAGCAGGGGCCAGCAATCAGCCCCAGCATTTT. Translation gives CASSQAGASNQPQHF.

The chain employs TRBV15 and TRBJ2-1; 13 nucleotides match TRBD2. Losses at the gene ends were 6 bases for V and 7 bases for J; bases not matched to a gene: 3. The germline V gene encodes CDR1 LNHNV and CDR2 YYDKDF (reference sequence). The CDR3 is 14 amino acids. Here the CDR3 reads CATRRTSGGNEQFF. In nucleotides, the CDR3 is TGTGCCACCAGAAGGACTAGCGGGGGAAATGAGCAGTTCTTC.

The rearrangement links TRBV5-8 to TRBJ2-7, with a tentative D call TRBD1 (6 bases). V shed 3 bases and J shed 5 bases, with 15 bases lying between them. The CDR3 spans 14 residues. Germline values: CDR1 SGHTS, CDR2 YDEGEE. As DNA, the CDR3 is TGTGCCAGCAGCTCCCCTCAGGGGAGCGACGAGCAGTACTTC. This gives the protein CASSSPQGSDEQYF.

The chain is built from TRBV19 and TRBJ2-3; 7 bases line up with TRBD1. The junction had 3 bases not matched to a gene; V was cut back by 4 bases and J by 5 bases. The germline V gene has CDR1 LNHDA and CDR2 SQIVND (reference sequence). The CDR3 covers 13 residues. This CDR3 is CASSTRDRDTQYF. The CDR3, as DNA: TGTGCCAGTAGTACCCGGGACAGAGATACGCAGTATTTT.

The CDR3 DNA reads TGTGCCAGCAGCTTAGTGGCAGGGGCTAACTATGGCTACACCTTC. Translating gives CASSLVAGANYGYTF. The chain employs TRBV7-2 and TRBJ1-2; maybe TRBD1 (6 bases). Germline V CDR1 and CDR2: SGHTA, FQGNSA. Deletions cut 1 base from V and 0 bases from J, with 9 bases between. This CDR3 has 15 residues.

This chain uses TRBV4-1 with TRBJ2-1, with D tentatively TRBD2 (5 bases). Per germline, CDR1 MGHRA and CDR2 YSYEKL. The V end was cut by 0 bases, the J end by 8 bases, with 14 bases between. The CDR3 has 15 residues. This chain's CDR3 is CASSQDGSLGDEQFF. CDR3 DNA sequence: TGCGCCAGCAGCCAAGACGGAAGCCTCGGGGATGAGCAGTTCTTC.